Listed below are T cell receptor beta chains from one sample, sequenced in a study of cytomegalovirus exposure and HLA in healthy donors. The method was immunoSEQ multiplex PCR; TCRdb's version includes in-frame clones alone and lacks a portion of them. Of over 200,000 clones listed, more than 75% are singletons. Sequencing was done on a sample of PBMCs. The receptors stem from a human donor in good health. Each CDR3 is given with its conserved first and last residue. Fields, in order: J gene, clone size, V gene, D gene, CDR3 protein, CDR3 DNA. The D gene is left open where the match is weak. Size is omitted from some rows. Given values are once, few, many or a class for expanded clones.

j_call: TRBJ2-7; clone_size: NA; v_call: TRBV14; d_call: TRBD2; cdr3_aa: CASSLKLAELDEQYF; cdr3_nt: TGTGCCAGCAGCCTTAAACTAGCGGAGTTGGACGAGCAGTACTTC
j_call: TRBJ1-5; clone_size: NA; v_call: TRBV4-1; d_call: NA; cdr3_aa: CASSQSFTGNRPQHF; cdr3_nt: TGCGCCAGCAGCCAAAGTTTTACAGGGAATCGGCCCCAGCATTTT
j_call: TRBJ2-5; clone_size: NA; v_call: TRBV28; d_call: TRBD1; cdr3_aa: CASRPQGARETQYF; cdr3_nt: TGTGCCAGCAGGCCTCAGGGGGCGAGGGAGACCCAGTACTTC
j_call: TRBJ2-7; clone_size: NA; v_call: TRBV4-1; d_call: TRBD2; cdr3_aa: CASSQGPSGLALSYEQYF; cdr3_nt: TGCGCCAGCAGCCAAGGCCCCTCGGGACTAGCGCTCTCCTACGAGCAGTACTTC
j_call: TRBJ2-7; clone_size: NA; v_call: TRBV4-1; d_call: NA; cdr3_aa: CASSQGVAGGRYEQYF; cdr3_nt: TGCGCCAGCAGCCAAGGTGTGGCAGGGGGGCGCTACGAGCAGTACTTC
j_call: TRBJ2-3; clone_size: NA; v_call: TRBV9; d_call: NA; cdr3_aa: CASSVATSGRGTDTQYF; cdr3_nt: TGTGCCAGCAGCGTAGCTACGTCGGGGAGGGGGACAGATACGCAGTATTTT
j_call: TRBJ2-1; clone_size: NA; v_call: TRBV27; d_call: NA; cdr3_aa: CASSFHPEDEQFF; cdr3_nt: TGTGCCAGCAGTTTCCACCCAGAGGATGAGCAGTTCTTC
j_call: TRBJ2-1; clone_size: NA; v_call: TRBV19; d_call: NA; cdr3_aa: CASSMTVNNEQFF; cdr3_nt: TGTGCCAGTAGTATGACAGTAAACAATGAGCAGTTCTTC
j_call: TRBJ2-1; clone_size: NA; v_call: TRBV2; d_call: TRBD2; cdr3_aa: CATQGLEFTNEQFF; cdr3_nt: TGTGCCACGCAGGGACTAGAGTTTACCAATGAGCAGTTCTTC
j_call: TRBJ2-7; clone_size: once; v_call: TRBV12-5; d_call: NA; cdr3_aa: CASGPGRRNSYEQYF; cdr3_nt: TGTGCTAGTGGTCCCGGTAGGAGGAACTCCTACGAGCAGTACTTC
j_call: TRBJ2-7; clone_size: NA; v_call: TRBV27; d_call: TRBD1; cdr3_aa: CASSLNRGSYEQYF; cdr3_nt: TGTGCCAGCAGTTTGAACAGGGGGTCGTACGAGCAGTACTTC
j_call: TRBJ2-1; clone_size: NA; v_call: TRBV2; d_call: NA; cdr3_aa: CASRGTGYNEQFF; cdr3_nt: TGTGCCAGCAGAGGGACTGGGTACAATGAGCAGTTCTTC
j_call: TRBJ2-7; clone_size: NA; v_call: TRBV9; d_call: TRBD1; cdr3_aa: CASSARPGTGSLYEQYF; cdr3_nt: TGTGCCAGCAGCGCAAGACCGGGGACAGGGAGTCTCTACGAGCAGTACTTC
j_call: TRBJ2-1; clone_size: NA; v_call: TRBV7-9; d_call: NA; cdr3_aa: CSSSLGAYNEQFF; cdr3_nt: TGTTCCAGCAGCTTAGGAGCTTACAATGAGCAGTTCTTC
j_call: TRBJ2-2; clone_size: NA; v_call: TRBV19; d_call: NA; cdr3_aa: CASTWSAGNTGELFF; cdr3_nt: TGTGCCAGTACCTGGTCAGCGGGTAATACCGGGGAGCTGTTTTTT
j_call: TRBJ2-7; clone_size: few; v_call: TRBV5-1; d_call: TRBD1; cdr3_aa: CASSKGQADEQYF; cdr3_nt: TGCGCCAGCAGCAAGGGACAGGCGGACGAGCAGTACTTC
j_call: TRBJ2-1; clone_size: once; v_call: TRBV10-2; d_call: NA; cdr3_aa: CASSPRVLGMTANNEQFF; cdr3_nt: TGCGCCAGCAGTCCCCGGGTCTTAGGTATGACAGCTAACAATGAGCAGTTCTTC
j_call: TRBJ2-3; clone_size: NA; v_call: TRBV10-2; d_call: NA; cdr3_aa: CASSVVASTDTQYF; cdr3_nt: TGCGCCAGCAGTGTCGTAGCGAGTACAGATACGCAGTATTTT
j_call: TRBJ2-7; clone_size: NA; v_call: TRBV6-1; d_call: NA; cdr3_aa: CASKGLLSYEQYF; cdr3_nt: TGTGCCAGCAAGGGACTCCTCTCCTACGAGCAGTACTTC
j_call: TRBJ2-4; clone_size: NA; v_call: TRBV5-4; d_call: TRBD1; cdr3_aa: CASSYPGQGLAKNIQYF; cdr3_nt: TGTGCCAGCAGCTATCCGGGACAGGGGTTGGCCAAAAACATTCAGTACTTC
j_call: TRBJ1-3; clone_size: NA; v_call: TRBV11-2; d_call: NA; cdr3_aa: CASSLMRGNTIYF; cdr3_nt: TGTGCCAGCAGCTTAATGCGGGGAAACACCATATATTTT
j_call: TRBJ2-1; clone_size: NA; v_call: TRBV19; d_call: TRBD2; cdr3_aa: CASRLHSLANVRGEQFF; cdr3_nt: TGTGCCAGTAGACTACACTCACTAGCGAACGTACGGGGTGAGCAGTTCTTC
j_call: TRBJ2-1; clone_size: once; v_call: TRBV6-6; d_call: TRBD2; cdr3_aa: CASSYGTSGSNEQFF; cdr3_nt: TGTGCCAGCAGTTATGGGACTAGCGGGAGTAATGAGCAGTTCTTC